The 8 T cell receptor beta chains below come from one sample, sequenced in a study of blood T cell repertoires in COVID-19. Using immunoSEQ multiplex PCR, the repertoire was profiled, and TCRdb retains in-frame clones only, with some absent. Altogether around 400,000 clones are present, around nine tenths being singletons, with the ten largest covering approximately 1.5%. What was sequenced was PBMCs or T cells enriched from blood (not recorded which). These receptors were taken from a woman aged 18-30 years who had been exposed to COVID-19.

The CDR3 region is CASSFFGLAAYGYTF. In DNA form, the CDR3 reads TGTGCCAGCAGCTTTTTCGGACTTGCAGCCTATGGCTACACCTTC. V is TRBV5-4 and J is TRBJ1-2; no firm D call. Between the trimmed V and J ends, which lost 2 bases and 4 bases, there was a span of 15 bases. This CDR3 contains 15 residues. Germline V gene data show CDR1 as SGHNT and CDR2 as YYREEE (reference sequence).

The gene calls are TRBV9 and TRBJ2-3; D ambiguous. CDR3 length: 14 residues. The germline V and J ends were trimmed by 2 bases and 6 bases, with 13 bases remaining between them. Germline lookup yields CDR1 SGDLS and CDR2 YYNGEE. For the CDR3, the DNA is TGTGCCAGCAGCGTCTCGGTCCCCCCTGATACGCAGTATTTT. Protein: CASSVSVPPDTQYF.

CDR3: CASSRGDGVDYGYTF. In DNA form, the CDR3 reads TGTGCCAGCAGCCGGGGGGACGGAGTAGACTATGGCTACACCTTC. V is TRBV5-5 and J is TRBJ1-2, with D perhaps TRBD1 (5 bases). Germline V gene sequence: CDR1 SGHKS, CDR2 YYEKEE (reference sequence). CDR3 length equals 15 residues. Trimming removed 4 bases from V and 3 bases from J, with 16 bases in between.

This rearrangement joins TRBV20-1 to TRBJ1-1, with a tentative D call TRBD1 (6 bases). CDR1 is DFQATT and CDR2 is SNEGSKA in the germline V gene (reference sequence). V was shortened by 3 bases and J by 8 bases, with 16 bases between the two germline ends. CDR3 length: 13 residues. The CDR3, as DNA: TGCAGTGCTAGTAACAGGGCGGGCGGAGAAGCTTTCTTT. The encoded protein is CSASNRAGGEAFF.

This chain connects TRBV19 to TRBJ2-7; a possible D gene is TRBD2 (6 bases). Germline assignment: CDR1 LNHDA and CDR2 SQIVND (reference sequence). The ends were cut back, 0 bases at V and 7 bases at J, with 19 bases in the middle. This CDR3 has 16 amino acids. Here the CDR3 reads CASSIDSGGANEEQYF. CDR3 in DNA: TGTGCCAGTAGTATAGACTCAGGAGGGGCTAATGAGGAGCAGTACTTC.

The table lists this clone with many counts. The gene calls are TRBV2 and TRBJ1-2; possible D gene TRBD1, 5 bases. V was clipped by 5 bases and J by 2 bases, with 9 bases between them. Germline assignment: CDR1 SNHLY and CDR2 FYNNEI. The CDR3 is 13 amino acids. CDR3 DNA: TGTGCCAGCAGTCCGGACAAGAACTATGGCTACACCTTC. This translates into CASSPDKNYGYTF.

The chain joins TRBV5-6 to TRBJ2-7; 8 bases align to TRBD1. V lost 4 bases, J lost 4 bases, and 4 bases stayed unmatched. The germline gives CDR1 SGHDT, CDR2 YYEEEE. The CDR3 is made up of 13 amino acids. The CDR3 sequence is CASSRRQGYEQYF. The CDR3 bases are TGTGCCAGCAGCAGAAGACAGGGGTACGAGCAGTACTTC.

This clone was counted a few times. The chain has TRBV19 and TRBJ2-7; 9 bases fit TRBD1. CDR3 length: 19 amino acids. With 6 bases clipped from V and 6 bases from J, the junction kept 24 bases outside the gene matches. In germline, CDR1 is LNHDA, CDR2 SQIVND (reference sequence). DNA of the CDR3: TGTGCCAGTAGCCCTCGCCGGGACAGGGTTCACGGCGGGAGAGGCGAGCAGTACTTC. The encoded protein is CASSPRRDRVHGGRGEQYF.